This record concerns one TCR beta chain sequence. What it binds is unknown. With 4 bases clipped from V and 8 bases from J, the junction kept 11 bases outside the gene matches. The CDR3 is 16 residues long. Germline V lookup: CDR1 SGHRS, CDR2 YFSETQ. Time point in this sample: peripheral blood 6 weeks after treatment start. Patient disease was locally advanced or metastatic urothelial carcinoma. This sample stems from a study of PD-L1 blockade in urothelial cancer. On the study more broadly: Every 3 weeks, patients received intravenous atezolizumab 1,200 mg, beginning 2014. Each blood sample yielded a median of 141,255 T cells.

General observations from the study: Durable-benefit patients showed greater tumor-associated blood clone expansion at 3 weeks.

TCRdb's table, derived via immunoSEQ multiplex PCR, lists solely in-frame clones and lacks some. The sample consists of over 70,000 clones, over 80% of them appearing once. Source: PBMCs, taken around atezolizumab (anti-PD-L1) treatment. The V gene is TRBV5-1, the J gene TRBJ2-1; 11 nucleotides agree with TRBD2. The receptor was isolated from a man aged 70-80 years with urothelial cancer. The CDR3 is CASSALAGGPLDEQFF. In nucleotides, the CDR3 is TGCGCCAGCAGCGCCTTAGCGGGAGGGCCTCTTGATGAGCAGTTCTTC.